These T cell receptor beta chains were read from a single sample in a study of regulatory T cells in long-lasting Graves disease. TCRdb analysed the multiplex PCR reads with MiXCR anew, one entry per CDR3 protein. The data contain about 360,000 distinct CDR3 sequences, about 16% of them singletons. This sample also belongs to another study, concerning T cells in Graves' hyperthyroidism and ophthalmopathy.

Sample: peripheral blood mononuclear cells (PBMCs), taken at new diagnosis, from a patient treated with antithyroid drugs. The receptor set was obtained from a woman aged 18-29 years with Graves disease. The CDR3 runs from the conserved cysteine through the conserved F or W. The D gene is left open where the match is weak. Clone size, where shown, is once, few, many, or a class for clones that have expanded.

>-|TRBD2|TRBV7-9|TRBJ2-7
CASSLRGGVEQYF
TGTGCCAGCAGCTTACGTGGGGGGGTCGAGCAGTACTTC
>many|-|TRBV30|TRBJ1-2
CAWSVGGGYTF
TGTGCCTGGAGTGTAGGCGGTGGCTACACCTTC
>-|-|TRBV3-1|TRBJ1-4
CASSPDLASNEKLFF
TGTGCCAGCAGCCCGGATCTGGCCTCTAATGAAAAACTGTTTTTT
>many|-|TRBV7-8|TRBJ1-1
CASSFLAGAEAFF
TGTGCCAGCAGCTTCCTCGCGGGAGCTGAAGCTTTCTTT
>few|-|TRBV15|TRBJ2-5
CATSGTLGIRETQYF
TGTGCCACCAGCGGAACACTAGGGATCAGGGAGACCCAGTACTTC
>-|-|TRBV9|TRBJ2-3
CASSSPFPNTQYF
TGTGCCAGCAGCTCCCCCTTCCCGAATACGCAGTATTTT
>many|TRBD1|TRBV3-1|TRBJ2-1
CASSQGTGDEQFF
TGTGCCAGCAGCCAGGGGACAGGGGATGAGCAGTTCTTC
>many|-|TRBV11-2|TRBJ2-1
CASSSLTQSSYNEQFF
TGTGCCAGCAGCTCCCTGACCCAGAGCTCCTACAATGAGCAGTTCTTC
>few|TRBD2|TRBV25-1|TRBJ2-2
CATQLAGPRTGELFF
TGTGCCACACAGCTAGCGGGACCACGAACCGGGGAGCTGTTTTTT
>-|TRBD1|TRBV6-1|TRBJ2-5
CASSTIRDRGLETQYF
TGTGCCAGCAGTACAATCCGGGACAGGGGGCTGGAGACCCAGTACTTC
>-|-|TRBV20-1|TRBJ2-1
CSARGGAGPSYNEQFF
TGCAGTGCTAGGGGTGGGGCAGGCCCCTCCTACAATGAGCAGTTCTTC
>-|TRBD2|TRBV28|TRBJ2-7
CASRPAGLAGVSYEQYF
TGTGCCAGCAGACCCGCGGGACTAGCGGGAGTATCGTACGAGCAGTACTTC
>-|TRBD1|TRBV24-1|TRBJ2-2
CATSAQGQGRDTGELFF
TGTGCCACCAGTGCCCAGGGACAGGGGCGAGACACCGGGGAGCTGTTTTTT
>many|-|TRBV28|TRBJ2-1
CAARASSYNEQFF
TGTGCCGCGAGGGCTAGCAGCTACAATGAGCAGTTCTTC
>many|-|TRBV18|TRBJ1-2
CASSLPGLEGYTF
TGTGCCAGCTCACTACCGGGGTTGGAGGGCTACACCTTC
>many|-|TRBV28|TRBJ2-2
CASSRKRRSPNTGELFF
TGTGCCAGCAGCCGCAAACGTAGGAGTCCGAACACCGGGGAGCTGTTTTTT
>-|TRBD2|TRBV24-1|TRBJ2-7
CATSEPSGVNEQYF
TGTGCCACCAGTGAGCCTAGCGGGGTTAACGAGCAGTACTTC
>many|TRBD2|TRBV28|TRBJ2-3
CASTGAPGLAGDTDTQYF
TGTGCCAGCACGGGGGCCCCCGGACTAGCGGGAGACACAGATACGCAGTATTTT
>few|-|TRBV7-8|TRBJ2-2
CASSLRTQTATNTGELFF
TGTGCCAGCAGCCTAAGGACTCAAACGGCAACGAACACCGGGGAGCTGTTTTTT
>many|TRBD1|TRBV27|TRBJ1-2
CASSGQGNYGYTF
TGTGCCAGCAGCGGACAGGGGAACTATGGCTACACCTTC
>-|-|TRBV3-1|TRBJ2-5
CASSQETRGTQETQYF
TGTGCCAGCAGCCAAGAGACGCGGGGCACTCAAGAGACCCAGTACTTC
>-|TRBD2|TRBV28|TRBJ2-1
CASSTTGGSSYNEQFF
TGTGCCAGCAGCACCACTGGCGGGAGCTCCTACAATGAGCAGTTCTTC
>-|-|TRBV20-1|TRBJ1-4
CSLRTLGEKLFF
TGCAGTCTGAGGACATTGGGTGAAAAACTGTTTTTT
>many|-|TRBV28|TRBJ2-1
CASSLGLYNEQFF
TGTGCCAGCAGCTTAGGCCTCTACAATGAGCAGTTCTTC
>few|-|TRBV28|TRBJ1-4
CASEGSTNEKLFF
TGTGCCAGCGAAGGCTCAACTAATGAAAAACTGTTTTTT
>many|-|TRBV5-6|TRBJ2-5
CASSQGAQETQYF
TGTGCCAGCAGCCAAGGGGCCCAAGAGACCCAGTACTTC
>many|-|TRBV7-9|TRBJ1-1
CASSLDWRPEAFF
TGTGCCAGCAGCTTAGATTGGAGGCCTGAAGCTTTCTTT
>-|TRBD2|TRBV11-2|TRBJ2-3
CASSLLPGGITDTQYF
TGTGCCAGCAGCTTATTGCCGGGGGGGATTACAGATACGCAGTATTTT
>many|TRBD1|TRBV5-1|TRBJ2-1
CASSLAGTGLGSKQFF
TGCGCCAGCAGCTTAGCTGGGACAGGCCTCGGGTCCAAGCAGTTCTTC
>many|-|TRBV5-1|TRBJ2-3
CASSEADTQYF
TGCGCCAGCAGTGAGGCAGATACGCAGTATTTT
>once|TRBD1|TRBV12-3/TRBV12-4|TRBJ1-2
CASSGTGNGYTF
TGTGCCAGCAGCGGGACAGGGAATGGCTACACCTTC
>many|-|TRBV12-3/TRBV12-4|TRBJ2-4
CASSSMGGVNIQYF
TGTGCCAGCAGCTCAATGGGCGGGGTAAACATTCAGTACTTC
>many|-|TRBV5-1|TRBJ1-1
CASRNFNRAGVEAFF
TGCGCCAGCAGAAATTTCAACAGGGCAGGGGTTGAAGCTTTCTTT
>-|-|TRBV5-5|TRBJ2-5
CASSLYDDQETQYF
TGCGCCAGCAGCTTGTACGACGACCAAGAGACCCAGTACTTC
>many|-|TRBV18|TRBJ1-4
CASSSKGRDSVLNEKLFF
TGTGCCAGCTCATCGAAGGGACGGGATTCTGTCCTGAATGAAAAACTGTTTTTT
>few|TRBD1|TRBV4-1|TRBJ2-7
CASSVRQGSRYEQYF
TGCGCCAGCAGCGTCCGACAGGGGTCACGATACGAGCAGTACTTC
>many|-|TRBV7-2|TRBJ2-7
CASSHQGPSSYEQYF
TGTGCCAGCAGTCACCAGGGACCGAGCTCCTACGAGCAGTACTTC
>many|TRBD2|TRBV29-1|TRBJ2-3
CSVDSGGFTQYF
TGCAGCGTTGACAGCGGGGGGTTTACGCAGTATTTT
>few|TRBD1|TRBV5-6|TRBJ1-5
CASSQQGGDRNQPQHF
TGTGCCAGCAGCCAACAGGGGGGTGATCGCAATCAGCCCCAGCATTTT
>many|TRBD1|TRBV28|TRBJ2-7
CASTPPRQGHEQYF
TGTGCCAGCACCCCACCCCGACAGGGCCACGAGCAGTACTTC
>many|TRBD2|TRBV6-2/TRBV6-3|TRBJ2-3
CASCMGREGTDTQYF
TGTGCCAGTTGTATGGGGAGGGAAGGCACAGATACGCAGTATTTT
>many|-|TRBV12-3/TRBV12-4|TRBJ2-2
CASSHRGELFF
TGTGCCAGCAGTCACCGGGGGGAGCTGTTTTTT
>many|TRBD2|TRBV5-1|TRBJ2-3
CASSLAGGTTSGSSADTQYF
TGCGCCAGCAGCTTGGCCGGCGGGACGACTAGCGGGAGTTCTGCAGATACGCAGTATTTT
>many|TRBD2|TRBV7-9|TRBJ2-3
CASSLGLAGVRRRDTQYF
TGTGCCAGCAGCTTAGGACTAGCGGGAGTTAGGCGGAGAGATACGCAGTATTTT
>many|-|TRBV6-1|TRBJ1-1
CASSEGPSMNTEAFF
TGTGCCAGCAGTGAAGGCCCCTCTATGAACACTGAAGCTTTCTTT